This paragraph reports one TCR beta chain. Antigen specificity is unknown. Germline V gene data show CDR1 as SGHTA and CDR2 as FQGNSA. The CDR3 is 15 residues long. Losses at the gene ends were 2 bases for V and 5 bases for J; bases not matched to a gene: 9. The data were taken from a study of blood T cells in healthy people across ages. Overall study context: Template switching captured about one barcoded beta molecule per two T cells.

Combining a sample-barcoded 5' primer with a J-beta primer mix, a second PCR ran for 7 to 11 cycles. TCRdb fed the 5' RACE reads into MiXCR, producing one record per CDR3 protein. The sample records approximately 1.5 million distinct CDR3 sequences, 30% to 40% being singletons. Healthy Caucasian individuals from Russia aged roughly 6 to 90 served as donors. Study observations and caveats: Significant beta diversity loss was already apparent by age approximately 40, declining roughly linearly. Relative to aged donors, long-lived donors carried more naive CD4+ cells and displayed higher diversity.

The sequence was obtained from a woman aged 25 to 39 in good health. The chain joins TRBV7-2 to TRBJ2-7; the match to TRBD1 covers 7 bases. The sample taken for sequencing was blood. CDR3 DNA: TGTACCAGCAGCTTATTAGAAGGGGGCTGGCACGAGCAGTACTTC. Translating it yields CTSSLLEGGWHEQYF.